The entry below gives a single T cell receptor (beta chain) sequence along with its context. Its target is unknown. With 2 bases removed from V and 3 bases from J, the gap between germline ends came to 8 bases. CDR1 is MNHEY, CDR2 SVGEGT, per germline. The CDR3 is made up of 13 amino acids. TCRdb processed the reads anew with MiXCR; each CDR3 protein has one entry. Of some 310,000 distinct CDR3 sequences in the sample, 20% to 25% were seen once. The sample originates from a study of T cell repertoires in cytomegalovirus infection. Regarding the study as a whole: Dominant in the ex vivo response were TCR beta clonotypes restricted by HLA-C and specific for CMV.

This TCR was sampled from a human donor in good health (CMV status not recorded). Some clones in this sample may be carry-over from other donors' samples. This chain links TRBV6-2 or TRBV6-3 with TRBJ2-7; D ambiguous. This sample comprised cultured PBMCs, obtained from culture after CMV antigen stimulation. The CDR3 DNA follows: TGTGCCAGCAGTTACGGAACGGACTACGAGCAGTACGTC. Its protein is CASSYGTDYEQYV.